The 23 T cell receptor beta chains given below trace back to one sample, sequenced in a study of T cell responses to AZD1222 COVID-19 vaccine. This table comes from immunoSEQ multiplex PCR, and its TCRdb copy is limited to in-frame clones, with some not included. Among 150,000 to 200,000 clones listed, roughly 92% were seen once. The material was peripheral blood, obtained on day 0 of AZD1222 vaccination. The origin of the receptors is an adult in good health.

The chain is built from TRBV7-6 and TRBJ1-6; D ambiguous. CDR1 is SGHVS and CDR2 is FNYEAQ in the germline V gene. The V end lost 1 base, the J end lost 10 bases, and 8 bases lay between the germline ends. The CDR3 length is 13 residues. In DNA, the CDR3 is TGTGCCAGCAGCTTAGGGGGAAGGTCACCCCTCCACTTT. As protein: CASSLGGRSPLHF.

The J gene is TRBJ2-2, the V gene TRBV6-5; D call uncertain. Germline V gene lookup returns CDR1 MNHEY and CDR2 SVGAGI. The CDR3 totals 16 residues. Deletions cut 2 bases from V and 0 bases from J, with 10 bases between. DNA of the CDR3: TGTGCCAGCAGTTACGAATGGACCACGAACACCGGGGAGCTGTTTTTT. Protein product: CASSYEWTTNTGELFF.

The chain combines TRBV23-1 with TRBJ1-5; weak D call: TRBD1 (5 bases). TRBV23-1 has ORF status, its function being uncertain. This CDR3 region has 16 residues. Trimming cost V 5 bases and J 2 bases, with 16 bases left between them. CDR3 in DNA: TGCGCCAGCAGTAATTGGGACCTAAGGCGCAATCAGCCCCAGCATTTT. Translating gives CASSNWDLRRNQPQHF.

This rearrangement joins TRBV13 to TRBJ1-1; tentatively, D is TRBD1 (5 bases). CDR3 length: 15 amino acids. Germline V gives CDR1 PRHDT, CDR2 FYEKMQ (reference sequence). V dropped 0 bases and J dropped 2 bases, with 10 bases sitting between them. CDR3 sequence (DNA): TGTGCCAGCAGCTTAGGCCATGGGGGAAACACTGAAGCTTTCTTT. It translates to CASSLGHGGNTEAFF.

V is TRBV6-2 or TRBV6-3 and J is TRBJ1-3; D possibly corresponds to TRBD1 (5 bases). Germline lookup yields CDR1 MNHEY and CDR2 SVGEGT. The CDR3 runs to 15 residues. V was pared by 5 bases and J by 0 bases, with 11 bases between. The CDR3 coding sequence is TGTGCCAGCAGTCGGGACGGGAACTCTGGAAACACCATATATTTT. It yields the protein CASSRDGNSGNTIYF.

The sample holds a few counts of this clone. J is TRBJ1-1 and V is TRBV27, with 7 bases fitting TRBD1. V was pared by 4 bases and J by 9 bases, with 11 bases of the junction left unmatched. The CDR3 covers 14 residues. CDR1 MNHEY and CDR2 SMNVEV come from the germline V gene (reference sequence). CDR3 sequence: CASSSDRVVSKAFF. The DNA of the CDR3 is TGTGCCAGCAGTTCCGACAGGGTCGTCAGTAAAGCTTTCTTT.

The genes are TRBV4-1 and TRBJ2-1; TRBD2 matches at 13 bases. Unmatched junction bases numbered 2, after V lost 0 bases and J lost 6 bases. This CDR3 is 16 amino acids long. Germline CDR1 and CDR2: MGHRA and YSYEKL. The CDR3 DNA sequence: TGCGCCAGCAGCCAAGATCGACTAGCGGGAGGCAATGAGCAGTTCTTC. It encodes CASSQDRLAGGNEQFF.

Remarks on this clone: Germline is not matched at one junction end, which may reflect a read error. CDR3 residues: CASSLWGRNNQPQHF. The CDR3 bases are TGTGCCAGCAGTCTATGGGGCAGGAACAATCAGCCCCAGCATTTT. The chain joins TRBV28 to TRBJ1-5; D is possibly TRBD1 (5 bases). The CDR3 has 15 amino acids. Germline V CDR1 and CDR2: MDHEN, SYDVKM.

This chain joins TRBV19 and TRBJ2-7; 8 bases align to TRBD1. V shed 1 base and J 4 bases; nucleotides not matched to a gene: 3. CDR1 LNHDA and CDR2 SQIVND come from the germline V gene (reference sequence). This CDR3 is built from 14 residues. As DNA, the CDR3 is TGTGCCAGTAGTATAGGTGGACAGGGTTACGAGCAGTACTTC. It is translated as CASSIGGQGYEQYF.

The chain is built from TRBV4-1 and TRBJ1-6; D is uncertain. The V end was cut by 1 base, the J end by 8 bases, with 9 bases between. Germline CDR1 reads MGHRA; CDR2 reads YSYEKL. The CDR3 extends over 14 amino acids. The CDR3 here is CASSQVQTYSPLHF. CDR3 in DNA: TGCGCCAGCAGCCAAGTCCAGACGTATTCACCCCTCCACTTT.

V is TRBV15 and J is TRBJ2-7, with TRBD2 identical over 13 bases. V dropped 4 bases and J dropped 6; count of bases not matched to a gene: 9. Germline values: CDR1 LNHNV, CDR2 YYDKDF (reference sequence). This CDR3 contains 16 residues. CDR3 nucleotide sequence: TGTGCCACCAGCATAAGGACTAGCGGGAGCGGAGGCGAGCAGTACTTC. It codes for CATSIRTSGSGGEQYF.

The gene calls are TRBV19 and TRBJ1-1, with a possible D match to TRBD1 (5 bases). Germline assignment: CDR1 LNHDA and CDR2 SQIVND (reference sequence). V was pared by 2 bases and J by 8 bases, with 6 bases between. The CDR3 extends over 11 amino acids. The CDR3 coding sequence is TGTGCCAGTAGTATAAACAGGGAAGCTTTCTTT. Translated: CASSINREAFF.

J is TRBJ2-1 and V is TRBV29-1; D call uncertain. The CDR3 length is 11 residues. V lost 5 bases and J lost 9, with 11 bases in between. CDR1 is SQVTM and CDR2 is ANQGSEA in the germline V gene. The CDR3 coding sequence is TGCAGCGTTTTATCTGGAAGTGAGCAGTTCTTC. Translated, it gives CSVLSGSEQFF.

The chain employs TRBV28 and TRBJ2-7; weak D call: TRBD2 (5 bases). The CDR3 is made up of 14 amino acids. Trimming left V 5 bases short and J 3 bases short, with 14 bases between. Germline CDR1 reads MDHEN; CDR2 reads SYDVKM. The CDR3 DNA follows: TGTGCCAGCAGTATACTAGATCTCGGCTACGAGCAGTACTTC. Residues: CASSILDLGYEQYF.

This sequence joins TRBV7-2 and TRBJ1-5; D not certain. The CDR3 is 15 residues long. The germline V gene has CDR1 SGHTA and CDR2 FQGNSA. The V and J ends lost 3 bases and 7 bases respectively, with 16 bases between them. CDR3 nucleotide sequence: TGTGCCAGCAGCTTGGCTGTGGGGAATGGCCAGCCCCAGCATTTT. It specifies CASSLAVGNGQPQHF. Supplemented by reference TRBV7-2 and TRBJ1-5, the full variable domain reads GAGVSQSPSNKVTEKGKDVELRCDPISGHTALYWYRQSLGQGLEFLIYFQGNSAPDKSGLPSDRFSAERTGGSVSTLTIQRTQQEDSAVYLCASSLAVGNGQPQHFGDGTRLSIL.

V gene TRBV7-2 combines with J gene TRBJ2-7; D unclear. The germline V gene has CDR1 SGHTA and CDR2 FQGNSA. Deletions cut 5 bases from V and 1 base from J, with 12 bases between. This CDR3 has 14 residues. This chain's CDR3 is CASSPQTQSYEQYF. The CDR3 DNA is TGTGCCAGCAGCCCTCAGACTCAATCCTACGAGCAGTACTTC.

V is TRBV7-9 and J is TRBJ2-7, with no clear D. Trimming shortened V by 1 base and J by 2 bases, and 3 bases separated the two germline ends. The CDR3 contains 12 residues. CDR1 is SEHNR, CDR2 FQNEAQ, per germline (reference sequence). The CDR3 DNA sequence: TGTGCCAGCAGCTTAGTGGCCTACGAGCAGTACTTC. Translated: CASSLVAYEQYF.

J is TRBJ1-4 and V is TRBV5-1; D is possibly TRBD1 (5 bases). Trimming pared 0 bases from V and 4 bases from J, leaving 7 bases between. CDR3 length: 14 residues. Germline lookup yields CDR1 SGHRS and CDR2 YFSETQ. The chain's CDR3 is CASSLAGSNEKLFF. The CDR3 region has the DNA TGCGCCAGCAGCTTGGCAGGGAGTAATGAAAAACTGTTTTTT. Looking up the rest from reference TRBV5-1 and TRBJ1-4 gives the full variable domain: KAGVTQTPRYLIKTRGQQVTLSCSPISGHRSVSWYQQTPGQGLQFLFEYFSETQRNKGNFPGRFSGRQFSNSRSEMNVSTLELGDSALYLCASSLAGSNEKLFFGSGTQLSVL.

This clone showed up just once. The CDR3 DNA reads as TGCAGTGCTAGTAGCGGGAGGAGACAAGAGACCCAGTACTTC. It codes for CSASSGRRQETQYF. The rearrangement joins TRBV20-1 to TRBJ2-5; 10 nucleotides match TRBD2. Per the germline V gene, CDR1 is DFQATT and CDR2 is SNEGSKA (reference sequence). This CDR3 is 14 amino acids long. V shed 3 bases, J shed 2 bases, and the junction held 3 bases outside the gene matches.

The chain employs TRBV11-2 and TRBJ2-1, with TRBD2 matching over 11 bases. The CDR3 runs 16 residues. CDR1 is SGHAT, CDR2 FQNNGV, per germline. With 5 bases clipped from V and 4 bases from J, the junction kept 7 bases outside the gene matches. The CDR3, as DNA: TGTGCCAGCAGCCCCTTAGCGGGAGGGGATTACAATGAGCAGTTCTTC. Its translation is CASSPLAGGDYNEQFF.

The V call is TRBV18, the J call TRBJ2-7; 8 nucleotides align to TRBD1. The ends lost 4 bases at V and 7 bases at J; junction bases unmatched: 18. CDR3 length equals 17 residues. Germline CDR1 reads KGHSH; CDR2 reads LQKENI. CDR3 amino acids: CASSLNSFGTGRREQYF. CDR3 sequence (DNA): TGTGCCAGCTCACTAAACTCCTTTGGGACAGGCCGTAGGGAGCAGTACTTC.

This chain joins TRBV9 and TRBJ2-1, with 9 bases that match TRBD2. Germline CDR1 SGDLS, CDR2 YYNGEE. Germline trimming cut 0 bases from V and 4 bases from J; bases unmatched to any gene: 2. The CDR3 totals 15 residues. The CDR3 reads CASSVGLAGYNEQFF. CDR3 bases: TGTGCCAGCAGCGTAGGGCTAGCGGGGTACAATGAGCAGTTCTTC. Combining the CDR3 with reference TRBV9 and TRBJ2-1 gives the whole variable domain DSGVTQTPKHLITATGQRVTLRCSPRSGDLSVYWYQQSLDQGLQFLIQYYNGEERAKGNILERFSAQQFPDLHSELNLSSLELGDSALYFCASSVGLAGYNEQFFGPGTRLTVL.

The V call is TRBV3-1 (or the pseudogene TRBV3-2), the J call TRBJ1-6; TRBD1 agrees at 9 bases. The CDR3 totals 16 residues. Trimming took 3 bases from V and 10 from J; bases not matched to a gene: 10. Looked up from germline, CDR1 is LGHDT and CDR2 is YNNKEL (reference sequence). The CDR3: CASSQAITGGGSPLHF. CDR3 DNA: TGTGCCAGCAGCCAGGCCATTACAGGGGGCGGCTCACCCCTCCACTTT.